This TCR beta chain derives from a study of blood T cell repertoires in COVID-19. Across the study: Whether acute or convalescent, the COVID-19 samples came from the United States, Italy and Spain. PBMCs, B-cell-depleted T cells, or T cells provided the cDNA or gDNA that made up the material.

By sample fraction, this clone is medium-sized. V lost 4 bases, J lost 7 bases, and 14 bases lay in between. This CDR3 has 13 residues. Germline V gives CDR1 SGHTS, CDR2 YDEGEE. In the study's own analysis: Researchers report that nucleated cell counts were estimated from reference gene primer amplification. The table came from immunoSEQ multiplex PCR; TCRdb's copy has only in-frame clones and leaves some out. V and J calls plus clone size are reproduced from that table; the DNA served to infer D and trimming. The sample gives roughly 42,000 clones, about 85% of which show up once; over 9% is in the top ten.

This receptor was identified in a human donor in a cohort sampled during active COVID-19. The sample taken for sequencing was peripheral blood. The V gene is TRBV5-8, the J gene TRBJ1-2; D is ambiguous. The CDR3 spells CASSVSGSVGYTF. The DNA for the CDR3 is TGTGCCAGCAGCGTGTCCGGGTCTGTTGGCTACACCTTC.